A single sample gave rise to the 21 T cell receptor beta chains below, sequenced in a study of blood T cell repertoires in COVID-19. Generated by immunoSEQ multiplex PCR, the TCRdb table keeps only in-frame clones and is missing some. Of roughly 260,000 clones in the sample, roughly 90% were seen once. Sequencing was performed on peripheral blood. These receptors all come from a woman aged 40 to 49 who had recovered from COVID-19.

The chain employs TRBV15 and TRBJ2-7; D gene unclear. The germline V gene encodes CDR1 LNHNV and CDR2 YYDKDF (reference sequence). The CDR3 is made up of 13 amino acids. Trimming stripped 6 bases from V and 2 bases from J, with 11 bases between. The CDR3 bases are TGTGCCACCAGACGTAACGAGGCCTACGAGCAGTACTTC. As protein: CATRRNEAYEQYF.

This sequence joins TRBV21-1 and TRBJ1-2; the table's D call TRBD1 went unverified against the DNA. TRBV21-1 counts as a pseudogene. The CDR3 spans 14 residues. The CDR3 loop is CASSPRQNNYGYTF. The DNA of the CDR3 is TGTGCCAGCAGCCCTAGACAGAATAACTATGGCTACACCTTC.

J is TRBJ2-2 and V is TRBV6-6, with D possibly matching TRBD1 (6 bases). V was clipped by 6 bases and J by 4 bases, with 15 bases between them. Germline V gene sequence: CDR1 MNHNY, CDR2 SVGAGI (reference sequence). This CDR3 is built from 15 residues. As DNA, the CDR3 is TGTGCCAGCAGGCGCGAGGGGGTCGGCACCGGGGAGCTGTTTTTT. Its protein is CASRREGVGTGELFF.

The rearrangement links TRBV5-6 to TRBJ1-2, with 7 bases fitting TRBD1. Trimming removed 5 bases from V and 0 bases from J; junction bases left unmatched: 4. CDR1 SGHDT and CDR2 YYEEEE come from the germline V gene. There are 14 residues in the CDR3. CDR3 coding DNA: TGTGCCAGCAGTCTTACAGGGGCTAACTATGGCTACACCTTC. Translated, it gives CASSLTGANYGYTF.

In regard to this clone: Other DNA sequences within the sample encode an identical CDR3. This chain uses TRBV9 with TRBJ2-3; D unresolved. Looked up from germline, CDR1 is SGDLS and CDR2 is YYNGEE. The CDR3 sequence is 15 residues long. V was shortened by 3 bases and J by 0 bases, with 11 bases between the two germline ends. The CDR3 loop is CASSASGGSTDTQYF. The CDR3 nucleotides are TGTGCCAGCAGCGCCTCGGGTGGAAGCACAGATACGCAGTATTTT.

The chain carries TRBV6-6 and TRBJ2-7, with 9 bases lining up with TRBD1. Unmatched junction bases numbered 5, after V lost 8 bases and J lost 6 bases. The CDR3 has 12 amino acids. In germline, CDR1 is MNHNY, CDR2 SVGAGI (reference sequence). The CDR3 nucleotides read TGTGCCAGCTGGGACAGGGACGGCGAGCAGTACTTC. Its protein product is CASWDRDGEQYF.

The chain uses TRBV3-1 (or the pseudogene TRBV3-2) and TRBJ2-5, with TRBD2 matching 11 bases. This CDR3 has 14 residues. Germline CDR1 reads LGHDT; CDR2 reads YNNKEL (reference sequence). Germline trimming cut 4 bases from V and 5 bases from J; bases unmatched to any gene: 3. The CDR3 loop reads CASSPIAGGETQYF. As DNA, the CDR3 is TGTGCCAGCAGCCCCATAGCGGGAGGGGAGACCCAGTACTTC.

The chain links TRBV10-3 to TRBJ1-5, with 11 positions matching TRBD1. V was clipped by 0 bases and J by 4 bases; unmatched bases: 5. Germline CDR1 and CDR2: ENHRY and SYGVKD. The CDR3 spans 17 residues. The CDR3 reads CAISESPGTGGNQPQHF. The CDR3 DNA reads as TGTGCCATCAGTGAGTCGCCCGGGACAGGGGGTAATCAGCCCCAGCATTTT.

This clone has a handful of counts. This rearrangement joins TRBV7-2 to TRBJ1-5; 9 bases map to TRBD1. V shed 1 base and J 7 bases; nucleotides not matched to a gene: 11. The CDR3 contains 17 residues. From germline, CDR1 is SGHTA and CDR2 FQGNSA. The CDR3 here is CASSLVPPDRGGQPQHF. DNA of the CDR3: TGTGCCAGCAGCTTAGTACCCCCGGACAGGGGAGGGCAGCCCCAGCATTTT.

V usage is TRBV23-1 and J usage is TRBJ1-5, with TRBD1 matching 7 bases. TRBV23-1 belongs to the ORF category, with a function that is uncertain. This CDR3 spans 18 amino acids. Germline trimming cut 4 bases from V and 0 bases from J; bases unmatched to any gene: 12. The CDR3 reads CASSRPRRTGYSNQPQHF. Written as DNA, the CDR3 is TGCGCCAGCAGTCGCCCGCGTAGGACAGGCTATAGCAATCAGCCCCAGCATTTT.

The V and J genes are TRBV27 and TRBJ1-4; D call uncertain. Germline CDR1 reads MNHEY; CDR2 reads SMNVEV (reference sequence). V shed 3 bases and J shed 1 base, with 12 bases lying between them. The CDR3 spans 16 residues. Here the CDR3 reads CASSFGLVGTNEKLFF. CDR3 in DNA: TGTGCCAGCAGTTTTGGCCTAGTGGGAACTAATGAAAAACTGTTTTTT.

Comments on this clone: The CDR3 carries no conserved terminal phenylalanine or tryptophan, so it likely arises from a read error. It is unclear where the CDR3 begins or ends on the DNA, so no DNA is shown, and the CDR3 is as TCRdb lists it. V gene TRBV5-6 combines with J gene TRBJ2-7; the DNA was not used to check the table's D call, TRBD1. Germline lookup yields CDR1 SGHDT and CDR2 YYEEEE. Ends included, the CDR3 has 11 residues. CDR3 amino acids: CASSSRFIGLL.

The genes are TRBV7-2 and TRBJ2-7, with 9 bases that match TRBD2. Germline assignment: CDR1 SGHTA and CDR2 FQGNSA. Trimming cost V 1 base and J 2 bases; bases outside gene matches: 3. The CDR3 extends over 15 amino acids. The CDR3 loop reads CASSLGLAGTYEQYF. CDR3 nucleotide sequence: TGTGCCAGCAGCTTAGGTCTAGCGGGGACCTACGAGCAGTACTTC.

The chain is built from TRBV25-1 and TRBJ2-1; the match to TRBD1 covers 11 bases. The ends lost 6 bases at V and 9 bases at J; junction bases unmatched: 7. The length of the CDR3 is 14 residues. Germline V gene lookup returns CDR1 MGHDK and CDR2 SYGVNS. CDR3 protein: CASSRDRGFFEQFF. DNA for the CDR3: TGTGCCAGCAGCCGGGACAGGGGGTTTTTTGAGCAGTTCTTC.

V usage is TRBV6-1 and J usage is TRBJ2-3; 11 positions match TRBD1. The V and J ends lost 0 bases and 4 bases, in that order; junction bases with no gene match: 3. The CDR3 has 16 amino acids. Germline CDR1 MNHNS, CDR2 SASEGT. The CDR3 bases are TGTGCCAGCAGTGAAGCCCCGGGACAGGGGGCAGATACGCAGTATTTT. Translation gives CASSEAPGQGADTQYF.

On this clone itself: The identical CDR3 is also encoded by other nucleotide sequences in the sample. The rearrangement uses TRBV15 and TRBJ1-3, with a possible D match to TRBD1 (5 bases). V lost 0 bases to trimming and J lost 4 bases, with 10 bases between them. The germline gives CDR1 LNHNV, CDR2 YYDKDF (reference sequence). The CDR3 is 15 amino acids. CDR3 protein: CATSRDRGTGNTIYF. Written as DNA, the CDR3 is TGTGCCACCAGCAGAGATAGGGGAACGGGAAACACCATATATTTT.

The V call is TRBV7-9, the J call TRBJ2-7; TRBD1 aligns across 9 bases. Germline V gives CDR1 SEHNR, CDR2 FQNEAQ (reference sequence). After removal of 7 bases from V and 2 bases from J, the junction contained 9 bases not matched to a gene. The CDR3 loop spans 15 amino acids. CDR3 residues: CASISGQGRPYEQYF. CDR3 DNA: TGTGCCAGCATCTCCGGACAGGGGCGACCCTACGAGCAGTACTTC.

The CDR3 DNA sequence: TGTGCCAGTAGTATGCGGGGTATCCCCTACGAGCAGTACTTC. Amino acid sequence: CASSMRGIPYEQYF. This chain links TRBV19 with TRBJ2-7; possible D gene TRBD2, 6 bases. Germline CDR1 and CDR2: LNHDA and SQIVND (reference sequence). The CDR3 consists of 14 residues. V was clipped by 3 bases and J by 2 bases, with 11 bases between them.

The chain recombines TRBV7-9 with TRBJ1-5, with a tentative D call TRBD1 (5 bases). The V gene lost 1 base and the J gene lost 7 bases, with 11 bases spanning the gap. The CDR3 is 14 amino acids. Germline V gene data show CDR1 as SEHNR and CDR2 as FQNEAQ (reference sequence). CDR3 loop: CASSLGWGGQPQHF. CDR3 bases: TGTGCCAGCAGCTTAGGATGGGGGGGACAGCCCCAGCATTTT. The whole variable domain, filled in from reference TRBV7-9 and TRBJ1-5, reads DTGVSQNPRHKITKRGQNVTFRCDPISEHNRLYWYRQTLGQGPEFLTYFQNEAQLEKSRLLSDRFSAERPKGSFSTLEIQRTEQGDSAMYLCASSLGWGGQPQHFGDGTRLSIL.

This rearrangement joins TRBV10-3 to TRBJ1-2, with 8 bases lining up with TRBD1. The CDR3 is 15 residues long. Trimming at V came to 4 bases and at J to 11 bases, leaving 15 bases not matched to a gene. The germline V gene encodes CDR1 ENHRY and CDR2 SYGVKD. For the CDR3, the DNA is TGTGCCATCAGTGGAGAGACAGGGGTACGTCCGTGGTACACCTTC. Protein sequence: CAISGETGVRPWYTF.

The chain joins TRBV4-1 to TRBJ2-2; TRBD2 agrees at 10 bases. This CDR3 spans 18 amino acids. V shed 4 bases, J shed 4 bases, and the junction held 12 bases outside the gene matches. Germline V lookup: CDR1 MGHRA, CDR2 YSYEKL. For the CDR3, the DNA is TGCGCCAGCAGCCCCAGGGATAGCGGGGGGAAATTCACCGGGGAGCTGTTTTTT. Protein sequence: CASSPRDSGGKFTGELFF.